This entry is about one TCR beta chain. Its target is unknown. Regarding donors, all were healthy bone marrow donors. The PCR was carried out with 60 Vbeta primers and 13 Jbeta primers. Profiling relied on immunoSEQ multiplex PCR, and the TCRdb table lists in-frame clones only, not all of them. The sample carries some 150,000 clones, around 84% recorded once. These data originate in a study of cytomegalovirus exposure and HLA in healthy donors. Overall study: One earlier analysis, a look at approximately 180 million T cells, found fewer than 140 million unique TCR beta sequences. Study-wide results and limits: Many donors shared some public TCRs, even though most TCR sequences were rare.

Germline values: CDR1 SGHKS, CDR2 YYEKEE (reference sequence). V lost 0 bases to trimming and J lost 1 base, with 17 bases between them. The CDR3 consists of 18 residues. What was sequenced was PBMCs. The TCR was taken from a boy aged 2 to 10 in good health and CMV-seronegative. The V call is TRBV5-5, the J call TRBJ1-3; D is undetermined. CDR3 bases: TGTGCCAGCAGCTTGGTTAGTATTTCGGTTCGGTCTGGAAACACCATATATTTT. It is translated as CASSLVSISVRSGNTIYF.